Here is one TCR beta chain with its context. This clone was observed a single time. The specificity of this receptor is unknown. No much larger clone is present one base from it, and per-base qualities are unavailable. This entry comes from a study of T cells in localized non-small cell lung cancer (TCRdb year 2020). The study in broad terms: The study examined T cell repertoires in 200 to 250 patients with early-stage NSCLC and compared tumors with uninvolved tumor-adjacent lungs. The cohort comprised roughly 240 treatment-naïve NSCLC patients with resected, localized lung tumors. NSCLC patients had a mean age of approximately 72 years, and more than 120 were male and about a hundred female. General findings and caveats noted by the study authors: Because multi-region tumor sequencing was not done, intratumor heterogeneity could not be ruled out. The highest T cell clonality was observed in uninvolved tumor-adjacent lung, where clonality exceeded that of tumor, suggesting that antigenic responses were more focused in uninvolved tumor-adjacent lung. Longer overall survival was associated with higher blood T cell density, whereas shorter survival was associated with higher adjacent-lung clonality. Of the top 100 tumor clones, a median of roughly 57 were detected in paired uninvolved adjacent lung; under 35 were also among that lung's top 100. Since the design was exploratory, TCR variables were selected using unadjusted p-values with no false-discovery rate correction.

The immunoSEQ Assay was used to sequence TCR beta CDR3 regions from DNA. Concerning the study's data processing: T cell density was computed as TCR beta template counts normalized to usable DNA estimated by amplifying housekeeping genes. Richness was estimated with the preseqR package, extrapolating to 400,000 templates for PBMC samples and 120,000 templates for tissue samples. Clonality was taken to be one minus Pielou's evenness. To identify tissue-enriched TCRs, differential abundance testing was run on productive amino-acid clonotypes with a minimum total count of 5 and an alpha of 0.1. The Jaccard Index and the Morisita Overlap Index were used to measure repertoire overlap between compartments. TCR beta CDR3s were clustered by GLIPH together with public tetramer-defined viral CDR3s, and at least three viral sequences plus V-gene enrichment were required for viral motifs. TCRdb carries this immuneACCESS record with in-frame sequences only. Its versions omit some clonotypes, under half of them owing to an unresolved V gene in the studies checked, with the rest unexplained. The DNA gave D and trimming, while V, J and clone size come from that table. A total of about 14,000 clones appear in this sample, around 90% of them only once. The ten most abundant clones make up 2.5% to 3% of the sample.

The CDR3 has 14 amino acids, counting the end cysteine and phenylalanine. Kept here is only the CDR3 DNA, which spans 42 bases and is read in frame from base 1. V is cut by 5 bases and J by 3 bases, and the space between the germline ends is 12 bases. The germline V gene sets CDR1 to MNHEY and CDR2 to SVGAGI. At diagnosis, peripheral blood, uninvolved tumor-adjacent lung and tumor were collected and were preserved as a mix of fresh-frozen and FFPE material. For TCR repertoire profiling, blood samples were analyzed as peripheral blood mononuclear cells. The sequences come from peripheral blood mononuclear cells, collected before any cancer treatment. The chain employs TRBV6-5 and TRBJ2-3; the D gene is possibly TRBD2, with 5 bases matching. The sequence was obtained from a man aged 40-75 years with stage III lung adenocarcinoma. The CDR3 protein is CASSRPPGTDTQYF. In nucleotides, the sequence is TGTGCCAGCAGTCGCCCTCCGGGGACAGATACGCAGTATTTT.